This T cell receptor beta chain was captured by sequencing in a study of T cell changes during pregnancy in multiple sclerosis. Libraries were prepared by immunoSEQ multiplex PCR; TCRdb keeps only in-frame clonotypes and omits some of them. This table holds roughly 90,000 clones, 94% found once. The CDR3 runs 14 residues. The V and J ends lost 5 bases and 0 bases, in that order; junction bases with no gene match: 5. Germline-derived CDR1 and CDR2 are SGHNT and YYREEE (reference sequence). The V call is TRBV5-4, the J call TRBJ2-7; 7 bases agree with TRBD2. The receptor was isolated from a female donor with multiple sclerosis, enrolled in a pregnancy study. The material sequenced was peripheral blood, taken in the third trimester of pregnancy. CDR3 sequence reads: CASRPAGSSYEQYF. DNA of the CDR3: TGTGCCAGCAGGCCAGCGGGGAGCTCCTACGAGCAGTACTTC.